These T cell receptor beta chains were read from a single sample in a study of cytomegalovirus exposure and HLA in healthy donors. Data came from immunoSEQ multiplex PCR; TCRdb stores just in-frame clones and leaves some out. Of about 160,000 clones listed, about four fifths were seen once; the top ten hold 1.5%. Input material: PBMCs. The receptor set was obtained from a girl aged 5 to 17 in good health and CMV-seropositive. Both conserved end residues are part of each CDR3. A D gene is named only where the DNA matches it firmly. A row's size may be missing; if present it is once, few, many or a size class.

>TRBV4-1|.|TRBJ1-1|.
TGCGCCAGCAGCCATACCCCTCGTTCGGGGAACACTGAAGCTTTCTTT
CASSHTPRSGNTEAFF
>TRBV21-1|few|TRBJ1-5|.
TGTGCCAGCAGCAAGGCGGAACTTAATCAGCCCCAGCATTTT
CASSKAELNQPQHF
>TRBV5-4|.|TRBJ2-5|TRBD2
TGTGCCAGCAGCTCCCCGGGACTATCACAAGAGACCCAGTACTTC
CASSSPGLSQETQYF
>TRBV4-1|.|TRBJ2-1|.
TGCGCCAGCAGCCAAGGGAGGGTAGAAGGTGAGCAGTTCTTC
CASSQGRVEGEQFF
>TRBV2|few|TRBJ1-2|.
TGTGCCAGCAGTGAACTTCTAGTATCATACGGCTACACCTTC
CASSELLVSYGYTF
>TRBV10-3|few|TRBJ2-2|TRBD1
TGTGCCATCAGTTTGGGGACAGACACCGGGGAGCTGTTTTTT
CAISLGTDTGELFF
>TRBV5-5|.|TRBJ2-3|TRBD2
TGTGCCAGCAGCTTGGGGCTAGCGGGGACCGTCAATACGCAGTATTTT
CASSLGLAGTVNTQYF
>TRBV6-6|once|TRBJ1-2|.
TGTGCCAGCACCCTCTCGGGGAATGCCAACTATGGCTACACCTTC
CASTLSGNANYGYTF
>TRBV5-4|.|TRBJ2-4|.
TGTGCCAGCAGCTTGTCCGGGGAAAACATTCAGTACTTC
CASSLSGENIQYF
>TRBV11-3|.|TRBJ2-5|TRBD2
TGTGCCAGCAGCTTAGGCCGGACTAGCGGGATCGGAGAGACCCAGTACTTC
CASSLGRTSGIGETQYF
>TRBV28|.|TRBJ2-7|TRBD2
TGTGCCAGCAGTTTACCTGGGGGGGGGTCCTACGAGCAGTACTTC
CASSLPGGGSYEQYF
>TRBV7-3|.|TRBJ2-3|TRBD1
TGTGCCAGCAGCAAAACAGGGGCAGATACGCAGTATTTT
CASSKTGADTQYF
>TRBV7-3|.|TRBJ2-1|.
TGTGCCAGCAGCTCCCAGTGGTATAATGAGCAGTTCTTC
CASSSQWYNEQFF